Below, one TCR beta chain is given with its context. The sample belongs to a study of CD8 T cells in Susac syndrome. Sequencing of TCR beta was carried out in blood CD8+ and CD4+ T cells. Controls were healthy donors (matched for age and sex). TEMRA cells were enriched by FACS, while CD8+ and CD4+ T cells were obtained through a negative isolation that was performed magnetically. Germline lookup yields CDR1 GTSNPN and CDR2 SVGIG (reference sequence). The CDR3 extends over 15 amino acids. Between the trimmed V and J ends, which lost 1 base and 7 bases, there was a span of 17 bases. Random hexamers were used to reverse transcribe the RNA input (0.5 to 1 ug). Amplification of TCR beta CDR3 across 54 Vbeta and 13 Jbeta was performed with immunoSEQ multiplex PCR. In TCRdb, the immunoSEQ multiplex PCR reads were re-called with MiXCR into one record per CDR3 protein. Of 120,000 or so distinct CDR3 sequences in the sample, 90% to 95% were seen once.

The genes are TRBV30 and TRBJ1-5, with D unclear. The TCR originated in a human donor in good health. Sequenced: CD4+ T cells from PBMCs. DNA of the CDR3: TGTGCCTGGAGTGACGGTTTGGGGAGTGGACAGCCCCAGCATTTT. Translated: CAWSDGLGSGQPQHF.